The text below deals with one T cell receptor (beta chain). The sample is drawn from a study of CD8 T cells in Susac syndrome. V gave up 6 bases and J gave up 8 bases, with 5 bases separating them. The germline V gene has CDR1 MNHNS and CDR2 SASEGT. This CDR3 region has 10 residues. The RNA, about 0.5 to 1 ug, was put through reverse transcription using random hexamers. The method of amplification for TCR beta CDR3 was immunoSEQ multiplex PCR, covering 54 Vbeta and 13 Jbeta. Using its own MiXCR run on the immunoSEQ multiplex PCR reads, TCRdb lists one record per CDR3 protein. The sample records about 200,000 distinct CDR3 sequences, 80% to 95% being singletons. Sequencing of TCR beta, carried out with a high-throughput approach, was applied to CD8+ and CD4+ T cells from the blood. It was negative isolation that provided the CD8+ and CD4+ T cells, whereas TEMRA cells were enriched by FACS.

Sequencing used CD8+ T cells from PBMCs. The chain links TRBV6-1 to TRBJ2-1; D is unclear. This clonotype originated in a human donor with multiple sclerosis. CDR3 DNA: TGTGCCAGCAGACGATATGAGCAGTTCTTC. This codes for CASRRYEQFF.